The 24 T cell receptor beta chains below come from one sample, sequenced in a study of cytotoxic CD8 clonotypes in ibrutinib-treated CLL (dated by TCRdb to the early 2020s). Reading the label with the study, this specimen's time point is: about a year on ibrutinib. Library method: the immunoSEQ multiplex PCR assay. TCRdb mirrors the immuneACCESS table, restricted to in-frame sequences. Some clones are absent from its copies; in checked studies, under half trace to an unresolved V gene, and the reason for the others is unknown. The sample table holds 150,000 or so clones, of which 79% were seen once. The leading ten clones occupy over 10% of the sample. The sample consisted of PBMCs, taken after 12 months of ibrutinib treatment. The receptors were gathered from a human donor with chronic lymphocytic leukemia.

The V call is TRBV27, the J call TRBJ1-1; TRBD1 might be the D (6 bases). This CDR3 has 12 amino acids. V was shortened by 4 bases and J by 12 bases, with 15 bases between the two germline ends. The V gene's germline CDR1 is MNHEY and CDR2 SMNVEV (reference sequence). CDR3 sequence reads: CASSSGGGRSFF. DNA of the CDR3: TGTGCCAGCAGTTCGGGGGGCGGTCGATCTTTCTTT.

The chain uses TRBV5-6 and TRBJ1-2; D is unclear. V lost 2 bases and J lost 6, with 11 bases in between. The CDR3 totals 13 residues. Per the germline V gene, CDR1 is SGHDT and CDR2 is YYEEEE. CDR3 in amino acids: CASSFFVGDGYTF. The CDR3, as DNA: TGTGCCAGCAGCTTTTTCGTTGGGGATGGCTACACCTTC.

This chain uses TRBV10-2 with TRBJ2-2; tentative D call: TRBD2 (5 bases). The germline V gene encodes CDR1 WSHSY and CDR2 SAAADI. The CDR3 extends over 15 amino acids. V shed 7 bases and J shed 3 bases, with 15 bases lying between them. CDR3 DNA: TGCGCCAGCAAAACCAAGATCGGGGACACCGGGGAGCTGTTTTTT. It is translated as CASKTKIGDTGELFF.

This clone appeared a few times. The chain couples TRBV28 to TRBJ2-7, with D perhaps TRBD2 (5 bases). CDR3 length: 12 amino acids. V was shortened by 8 bases and J by 2 bases, with 10 bases between the two germline ends. Germline assignment: CDR1 MDHEN and CDR2 SYDVKM. DNA of the CDR3: TGTGCCAGCGGGAGCATAGCCTACGAGCAGTACTTC. Translated: CASGSIAYEQYF. Full variable domain (remainder filled in from reference TRBV28 and TRBJ2-7): DVKVTQSSRYLVKRTGEKVFLECVQDMDHENMFWYRQDPGLGLRLIYFSYDVKMKEKGDIPEGYSVSREKKERFSLILESASTNQTSMYLCASGSIAYEQYFGPGTRLTVT.

The V gene is TRBV7-9, the J gene TRBJ2-3, with D perhaps TRBD2 (7 bases). This CDR3 contains 17 residues. Per germline, CDR1 SEHNR and CDR2 FQNEAQ (reference sequence). Trimming took 8 bases from V and 3 from J, leaving 24 bases between them. The CDR3 reads CASARGRAAGETDTQYF. DNA of the CDR3: TGTGCCAGCGCTCGGGGGCGGGCGGCGGGAGAAACAGATACGCAGTATTTT.

The chain combines TRBV5-6 with TRBJ2-7, with 8 bases identical to TRBD2. The CDR3 is 16 amino acids. V was clipped by 2 bases and J by 0 bases; unmatched bases: 7. CDR1 is SGHDT and CDR2 is YYEEEE in the germline V gene. The CDR3 is CASSFIAGMSSYEQYF. CDR3 DNA sequence: TGTGCCAGCAGCTTTATAGCGGGAATGAGCTCCTACGAGCAGTACTTC.

This sequence joins TRBV4-1 and TRBJ1-5; D is undetermined. Trimming cost V 3 bases and J 2 bases, with 11 bases left between them. The CDR3 is 15 amino acids. Germline CDR1 is MGHRA and CDR2 is YSYEKL. CDR3 protein: CASSHEAQGNQPQHF. The CDR3 DNA reads as TGCGCCAGCAGCCACGAAGCCCAGGGCAATCAGCCCCAGCATTTT.

This clone was seen a few times. The rearrangement uses TRBV18 and TRBJ1-3; D not certain. V lost 1 base and J 0 bases, leaving 10 bases between the germline ends. This CDR3 is built from 16 residues. The germline V gene encodes CDR1 KGHSH and CDR2 LQKENI. The CDR3 region has the DNA TGTGCCAGCTCACCACTCGTTGGGAGCTCTGGAAACACCATATATTTT. Its protein product is CASSPLVGSSGNTIYF.

The chain employs TRBV5-4 and TRBJ2-7; no firm D call. CDR3 length equals 14 residues. CDR1 SGHNT and CDR2 YYREEE come from the germline V gene (reference sequence). The V end was cut by 0 bases, the J end by 2 bases, with 9 bases between. In DNA, the CDR3 is TGTGCCAGCAGCTTGGTGCCCCAACCCTACGAGCAGTACTTC. Amino acids: CASSLVPQPYEQYF.

The chain employs TRBV5-1 and TRBJ2-5; 8 bases are a match to TRBD2. J lost 2 bases, V lost 0 bases, and 9 bases had no gene match. The V gene's germline CDR1 is SGHRS and CDR2 YFSETQ. The CDR3 is made up of 17 amino acids. The CDR3 coding sequence is TGCGCCAGCAGCTTGGAACGAACTAGCGGAGCGCAAGAGACCCAGTACTTC. Translation gives CASSLERTSGAQETQYF.

V is TRBV19 and J is TRBJ2-5; D is perhaps TRBD1 (6 bases). V lost 2 bases and J 4 bases, leaving 8 bases between the germline ends. The CDR3 length is 13 residues. The germline CDR1 and CDR2 sequences are LNHDA and SQIVND (reference sequence). CDR3 protein: CASSIQGTETQYF. As DNA, the CDR3 is TGTGCCAGTAGTATACAGGGGACAGAGACCCAGTACTTC.

This sequence joins TRBV28 and TRBJ1-5, with D possibly matching TRBD1 (5 bases). The V and J ends lost 3 bases and 6 bases respectively, with 15 bases between them. CDR3 size: 15 residues. Germline CDR1 and CDR2: MDHEN and SYDVKM. The CDR3 DNA reads TGTGCCAGCAGTTTTTTGGGGGGGAGCGGTCAGCCCCAGCATTTT. Protein product: CASSFLGGSGQPQHF.

The J gene is TRBJ2-5, the V gene TRBV6-5; D perhaps matches TRBD2 (6 bases). The CDR3 extends over 15 amino acids. From germline, CDR1 is MNHEY and CDR2 SVGAGI. V was shortened by 5 bases and J by 0 bases, with 13 bases between the two germline ends. This chain's CDR3 is CASSALASNQETQYF. As DNA, the CDR3 is TGTGCCAGCAGTGCGCTAGCGTCAAACCAAGAGACCCAGTACTTC.

This chain's CDR3 is CASSLTVTGVDEQFF. CDR3 in DNA: TGTGCCAGCAGTTTAACAGTCACAGGGGTCGATGAGCAGTTCTTC. This chain connects TRBV28 to TRBJ2-1; 7 positions agree with TRBD1. J lost 8 bases, V lost 2 bases, and 9 bases had no gene match. Germline V CDR1 and CDR2: MDHEN, SYDVKM. This CDR3 spans 15 amino acids.

The chain is built from TRBV28 and TRBJ2-1, with 12 positions matching TRBD2. The V gene end was trimmed by 6 bases and the J gene end by 4 bases; junction bases not matched to a gene: 7. The V gene's germline CDR1 is MDHEN and CDR2 SYDVKM. The length of the CDR3 is 16 residues. The CDR3, as DNA: TGTGCCAGCAGCGGGCTGGGACTAGCGGGTTACAATGAGCAGTTCTTC. It encodes CASSGLGLAGYNEQFF.

This clone was seen more than once but under ten times. The V and J genes are TRBV7-9 and TRBJ2-1, with no clear D. V was pared by 1 base and J by 1 base, with 5 bases between. CDR1 and CDR2 (germline): SEHNR, FQNEAQ (reference sequence). CDR3 length equals 14 residues. Written as DNA, the CDR3 is TGTGCCAGCAGCTTAGTACAGTCCTACAATGAGCAGTTCTTC. Its translation is CASSLVQSYNEQFF.

This sequence joins TRBV5-1 and TRBJ1-4, with 7 bases aligning to TRBD1. With V trimmed by 1 base and J by 7 bases, 4 bases remained unmatched. The CDR3 totals 14 residues. Germline CDR1 SGHRS, CDR2 YFSETQ. The CDR3 DNA is TGCGCCAGCAGCTTGTCAGGGGGTAGTGAAAAACTGTTTTTT. Translation gives CASSLSGGSEKLFF.

This chain joins TRBV7-2 and TRBJ2-7; 8 bases fit TRBD1. Germline CDR1 reads SGHTA; CDR2 reads FQGNSA. V was pared by 1 base and J by 7 bases, with 15 bases of the junction left unmatched. The CDR3 extends over 17 amino acids. Here the CDR3 DNA reads TGTGCCAGCAGCTTAGGGCTCCCCGGACAGGGCAGGCTGGAGCAGTACTTC. Its translation is CASSLGLPGQGRLEQYF.

This clone was seen more than once but under ten times. This chain uses TRBV7-2 with TRBJ2-7, with D unresolved. The CDR3 length is 15 residues. Per germline, CDR1 SGHTA and CDR2 FQGNSA. Trimming cost V 5 bases and J 2 bases, with 16 bases left between them. The CDR3 protein is CASSIWTGYTYEQYF. The CDR3 nucleotides read TGTGCCAGCAGCATATGGACCGGATACACCTACGAGCAGTACTTC.

The chain has TRBV30 and TRBJ2-7, with 9 bases lining up with TRBD1. Germline values: CDR1 GTSNPN, CDR2 SVGIG (reference sequence). With V trimmed by 2 bases and J by 2 bases, 7 bases remained unmatched. The CDR3 is 15 residues long. The CDR3: CAWSFGTGTTYEQYF. The DNA of the CDR3 is TGTGCCTGGAGTTTCGGGACAGGGACCACCTACGAGCAGTACTTC. The complete variable domain, with remaining parts taken from reference TRBV30 and TRBJ2-7, reads SQTIHQWPATLVQPVGSPLSLECTVEGTSNPNLYWYRQAAGRGLQLLFYSVGIGQISSEVPQNLSASRPQDRQFILSSKKLLLSDSGFYLCAWSFGTGTTYEQYFGPGTRLTVT.

This sequence joins TRBV4-1 and TRBJ1-3; 7 bases map to TRBD1. The V segment lost 1 base and the J segment 4 bases; nucleotides outside the gene matches: 1. The germline V gene has CDR1 MGHRA and CDR2 YSYEKL. The CDR3 spans 14 residues. This chain's CDR3 is CASSQVTGGNTIYF. The CDR3 DNA reads as TGCGCCAGCAGCCAAGTGACAGGGGGAAACACCATATATTTT.

This clone occurred once. This chain joins TRBV14 and TRBJ2-1; 10 nucleotides align to TRBD2. The trim removed 3 bases at V and 0 bases at J, leaving 17 bases unmatched. CDR1 is SGHDN, CDR2 FVKESK, per germline. The CDR3 has 21 amino acids. The CDR3 sequence is CASSQGQGLAEYLFSYNEQFF. The CDR3 DNA reads TGTGCCAGCAGCCAGGGCCAAGGACTAGCGGAATACCTTTTCTCCTACAATGAGCAGTTCTTC.

V and J are TRBV13 and TRBJ2-7; the D gene could be TRBD1 or TRBD2 (5 bases each). V was clipped by 5 bases and J by 2 bases, with 10 bases between them. The V gene's germline CDR1 is PRHDT and CDR2 FYEKMQ (reference sequence). The CDR3 totals 13 residues. CDR3 residues: CASSPGTPYEQYF. The DNA for the CDR3 is TGTGCCAGCAGCCCCGGGACCCCCTACGAGCAGTACTTC.

V gene TRBV6-1 combines with J gene TRBJ1-1; D gene unclear. Germline CDR1 reads MNHNS; CDR2 reads SASEGT. With 2 bases removed from V and 7 bases from J, the gap between germline ends came to 11 bases. The CDR3 extends over 13 amino acids. The chain's CDR3 is CASSEREELEAFF. The CDR3 nucleotides read TGTGCCAGCAGTGAACGCGAAGAACTTGAAGCTTTCTTT.